This TCR beta chain was sequenced during a study of cytomegalovirus exposure and HLA in healthy donors. The PCR employed 60 Vbeta primers together with 13 Jbeta primers. The table came from immunoSEQ multiplex PCR; TCRdb's copy has only in-frame clones and leaves some out. The sample contains tens of thousands of clones, about four fifths of which appear only once. With regard to this clone: The antigen is undetermined.

The study's findings and limits: Reports described diagnosis of cytomegalovirus status by the classifier as highly specific and sensitive.

The V end was cut by 0 bases, the J end by 0 bases, with 11 bases between. The germline V gene has CDR1 SGHTA and CDR2 FQGTGA. CDR3 length equals 16 residues. The sequenced sample was PBMCs. This TCR was recovered from a woman aged 30 to 39 in good health and CMV-seronegative. This sequence joins TRBV7-3 and TRBJ1-2, with D tentatively TRBD1 (6 bases). This chain's CDR3 is CASSLTRTETNYGYTF. The CDR3 nucleotides are TGTGCCAGCAGCTTAACTCGGACAGAAACTAACTATGGCTACACCTTC.